This TCR beta chain was sequenced during a study of technical replicates of blood from several donors. Germline CDR1 and CDR2: LNHDA and SQIVND (reference sequence). V was clipped by 3 bases and J by 4 bases, with 13 bases between them. CDR3 length equals 15 residues. Repertoires were generated with immunoSEQ multiplex PCR, while TCRdb's copy carries only in-frame clones and drops some. The profile shows 60,000 to 80,000 clones, around nine tenths of them singletons. The chain recombines TRBV19 with TRBJ1-5; D is uncertain. The sample consisted of PBMCs. The source of this sequence is a human donor in good health. Some clones in this sample may be carry-over from other donors' samples. The CDR3 is CASSMTGFWNQPQHF. The CDR3 coding sequence is TGTGCCAGTAGTATGACGGGGTTTTGGAATCAGCCCCAGCATTTT.